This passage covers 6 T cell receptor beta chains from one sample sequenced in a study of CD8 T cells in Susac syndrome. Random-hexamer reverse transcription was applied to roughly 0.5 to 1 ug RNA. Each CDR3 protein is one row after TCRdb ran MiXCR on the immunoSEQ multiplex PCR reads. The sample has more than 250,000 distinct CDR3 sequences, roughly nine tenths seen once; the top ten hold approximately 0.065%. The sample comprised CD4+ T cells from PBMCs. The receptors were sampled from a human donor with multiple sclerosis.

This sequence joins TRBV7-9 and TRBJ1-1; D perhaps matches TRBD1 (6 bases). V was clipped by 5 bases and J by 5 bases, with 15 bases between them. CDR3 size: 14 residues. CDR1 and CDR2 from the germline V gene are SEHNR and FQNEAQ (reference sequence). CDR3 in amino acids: CASSVTGGRTEAFF. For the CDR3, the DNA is TGTGCCAGCAGCGTGACAGGTGGTAGGACTGAAGCTTTCTTT.

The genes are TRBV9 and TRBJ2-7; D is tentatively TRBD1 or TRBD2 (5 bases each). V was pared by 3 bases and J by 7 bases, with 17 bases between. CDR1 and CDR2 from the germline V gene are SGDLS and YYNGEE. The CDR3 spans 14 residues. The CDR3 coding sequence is TGTGCCAGCAGCGCGGGACCGGCGGTTGGGGAGCAGTACTTC. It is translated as CASSAGPAVGEQYF.

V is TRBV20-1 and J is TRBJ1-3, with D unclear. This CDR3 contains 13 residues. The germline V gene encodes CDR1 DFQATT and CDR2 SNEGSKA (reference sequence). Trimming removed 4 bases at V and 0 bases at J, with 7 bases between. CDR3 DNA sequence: TGCAGTGCTACGGATGACTCTGGAAACACCATATATTTT. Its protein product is CSATDDSGNTIYF.

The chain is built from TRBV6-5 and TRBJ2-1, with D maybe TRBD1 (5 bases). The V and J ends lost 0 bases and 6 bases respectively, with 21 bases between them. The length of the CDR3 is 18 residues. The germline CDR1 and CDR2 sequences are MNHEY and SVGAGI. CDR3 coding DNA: TGTGCCAGCAGTTACTCGTGGGGCCCGCCGGCCGCTGGCAATGAGCAGTTCTTC. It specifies CASSYSWGPPAAGNEQFF.

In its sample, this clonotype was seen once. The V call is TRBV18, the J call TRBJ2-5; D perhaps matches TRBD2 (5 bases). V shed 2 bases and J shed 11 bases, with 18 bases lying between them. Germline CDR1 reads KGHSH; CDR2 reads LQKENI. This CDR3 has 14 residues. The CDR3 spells CASSPESVRVNQYF. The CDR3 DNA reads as TGTGCCAGCTCACCAGAGAGTGTGAGGGTTAATCAGTACTTC.

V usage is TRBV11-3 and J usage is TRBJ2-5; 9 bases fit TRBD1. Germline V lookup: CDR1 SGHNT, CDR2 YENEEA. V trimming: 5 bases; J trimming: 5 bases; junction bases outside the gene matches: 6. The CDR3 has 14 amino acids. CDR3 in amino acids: CASSKTGGRETQYF. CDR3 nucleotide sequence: TGTGCCAGCAGCAAAACAGGGGGCAGGGAGACCCAGTACTTC.